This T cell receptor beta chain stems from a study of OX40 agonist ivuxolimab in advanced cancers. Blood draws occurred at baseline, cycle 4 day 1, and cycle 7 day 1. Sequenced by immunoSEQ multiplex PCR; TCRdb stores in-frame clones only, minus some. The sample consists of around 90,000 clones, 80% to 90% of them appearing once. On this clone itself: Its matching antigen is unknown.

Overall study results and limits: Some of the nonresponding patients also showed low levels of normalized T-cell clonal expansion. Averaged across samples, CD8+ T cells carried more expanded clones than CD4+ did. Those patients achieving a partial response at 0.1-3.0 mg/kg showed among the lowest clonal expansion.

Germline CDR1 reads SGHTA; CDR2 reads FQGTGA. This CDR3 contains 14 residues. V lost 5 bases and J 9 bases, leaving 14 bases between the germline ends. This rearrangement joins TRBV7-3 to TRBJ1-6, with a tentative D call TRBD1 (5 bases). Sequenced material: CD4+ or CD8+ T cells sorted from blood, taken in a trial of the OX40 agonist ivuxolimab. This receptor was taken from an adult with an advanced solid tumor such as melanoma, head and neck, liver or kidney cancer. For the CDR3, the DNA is TGTGCCAGCAGCCTAGCCGGGGACGCTTCACCCCTCCACTTT. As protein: CASSLAGDASPLHF. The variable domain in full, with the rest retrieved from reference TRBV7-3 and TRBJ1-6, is GAGVSQTPSNKVTEKGKYVELRCDPISGHTALYWYRQSLGQGPEFLIYFQGTGAADDSGLPNDRFFAVRPEGSVSTLKIQRTERGDSAVYLCASSLAGDASPLHFGNGTRLTVT.